The 26 T cell receptor beta chains below all came from one sample that was sequenced in a study of blood T cell repertoires in COVID-19. Profiling relied on immunoSEQ multiplex PCR, and the TCRdb table lists in-frame clones only, not all of them. Among around 100,000 clones listed, roughly 84% were seen once. The sequenced material came from peripheral blood. The receptors were sampled from a human donor in a cohort sampled during active or convalescent COVID-19.

The rearrangement uses TRBV19 and TRBJ1-1, with 9 bases lining up with TRBD1. V shed 5 bases, J shed 7 bases, and the junction held 17 bases outside the gene matches. The CDR3 is 17 amino acids. Germline CDR1 is LNHDA and CDR2 is SQIVND (reference sequence). In DNA, the CDR3 is TGTGCCAGTAGTCCTCAGATCGGGACAGGGACCAATAATGAAGCTTTCTTT. It encodes CASSPQIGTGTNNEAFF.

The chain couples TRBV25-1 to TRBJ2-5, with D possibly being TRBD2 (5 bases). Trimming left V 1 base short and J 13 bases short, with 25 bases between. Germline V gene data show CDR1 as MGHDK and CDR2 as SYGVNS. This CDR3 comprises 16 residues. CDR3 residues: CASSELGQPAGNKWYF. CDR3 DNA sequence: TGTGCCAGCAGTGAATTGGGTCAGCCCGCCGGGAACAAGTGGTACTTC.

DNA for the CDR3: TGTGCCAGCAGCCCGGGACAGGGACGCTACACCTTC. Residues: CASSPGQGRYTF. The V and J genes are TRBV7-9 and TRBJ1-2; 9 bases agree with TRBD1. CDR1 and CDR2 (germline): SEHNR, FQNEAQ (reference sequence). Germline trimming cut 5 bases from V and 9 bases from J; bases unmatched to any gene: 4. The CDR3 extends over 12 amino acids.

Ten or more counts support this clone. The chain joins TRBV14 to TRBJ1-1; a weak D match, TRBD1 (5 bases). Trimming took off 4 bases at V and 4 bases at J, with 13 bases between the two ends. Germline lookup yields CDR1 SGHDN and CDR2 FVKESK. This CDR3 spans 14 amino acids. The CDR3 reads CASSRKAGGTEAFF. In nucleotides, the CDR3 is TGTGCCAGCAGCCGCAAGGCGGGGGGCACTGAAGCTTTCTTT.

The chain has TRBV5-1 and TRBJ2-5; 7 bases agree with TRBD1. V lost 3 bases, J lost 4 bases, and 6 bases stayed unmatched. Germline values: CDR1 SGHRS, CDR2 YFSETQ. The CDR3 consists of 14 residues. CDR3 region: CASSWTGQPETQYF. CDR3 coding DNA: TGCGCCAGCAGCTGGACAGGCCAGCCAGAGACCCAGTACTTC.

V usage is TRBV24-1 and J usage is TRBJ1-5; tentative D call: TRBD1 (6 bases). Germline V gene lookup returns CDR1 KGHDR and CDR2 SFDVKD. The V end was cut by 4 bases, the J end by 0 bases, with 9 bases between. The CDR3 runs 15 residues. The DNA of the CDR3 is TGTGCCACCAGTGAGGGGGCTTATAGCAATCAGCCCCAGCATTTT. It is translated as CATSEGAYSNQPQHF.

The V and J genes are TRBV6-1 and TRBJ2-5; 8 bases agree with TRBD2. CDR3 length: 16 residues. V dropped 3 bases and J dropped 8; count of bases not matched to a gene: 14. Germline V CDR1 and CDR2: MNHNS, SASEGT. CDR3 protein: CASSDTIPGLGGTQYF. In DNA, the CDR3 is TGTGCCAGCAGTGATACGATTCCGGGACTAGGGGGTACCCAGTACTTC.

Here the CDR3 DNA reads TGTGCCACCAGCACAGGGGGATATAATTCACCCCTCCACTTT. The encoded protein is CATSTGGYNSPLHF. This sequence joins TRBV15 and TRBJ1-6, with 7 bases lining up with TRBD1. The germline CDR1 and CDR2 sequences are LNHNV and YYDKDF (reference sequence). Trimming cost V 4 bases and J 4 bases; bases outside gene matches: 1. The CDR3 has 14 amino acids.

This chain links TRBV6-5 with TRBJ1-1, with D tentatively TRBD1 (5 bases). V lost 0 bases and J 3 bases, leaving 8 bases between the germline ends. CDR1 and CDR2 (germline): MNHEY, SVGAGI. This CDR3 region has 14 residues. The CDR3, as DNA: TGTGCCAGCAGTTACTCAGGGGTTCACACTGAAGCTTTCTTT. This sequence encodes CASSYSGVHTEAFF.

The chain links TRBV4-3 to TRBJ1-1; 7 bases align to TRBD1. The V gene end was trimmed by 2 bases and the J gene end by 0 bases; junction bases not matched to a gene: 6. The CDR3 runs to 16 residues. CDR1 and CDR2 (germline): LGHNA, YSLEER. The CDR3 loop is CASSQQYRGLNTEAFF. CDR3 DNA sequence: TGCGCCAGCAGCCAACAATACAGGGGTTTGAACACTGAAGCTTTCTTT.

The rearrangement joins TRBV6-4 to TRBJ2-1; tentatively, D is TRBD1 (5 bases). V was cut by 6 bases and J by 0 bases, with 12 bases left in between. The CDR3 covers 15 residues. Germline CDR1 MRHNA, CDR2 SNTAGT. CDR3 DNA: TGTGCCAGCAGCAGGGTGGTAGGCTCCTACAATGAGCAGTTCTTC. This translates into CASSRVVGSYNEQFF.

V usage is TRBV6-5 and J usage is TRBJ2-5; D gene unclear. Trimming took 4 bases from V and 2 from J, leaving 8 bases between them. The CDR3 length is 13 residues. The germline V gene encodes CDR1 MNHEY and CDR2 SVGAGI. CDR3 region: CASSSLSQETQYF. In DNA form, the CDR3 reads TGTGCCAGCAGTTCTCTCTCGCAAGAGACCCAGTACTTC.

This chain uses TRBV7-2 with TRBJ2-5; 11 nucleotides agree with TRBD2. Germline V gives CDR1 SGHTA, CDR2 FQGNSA. V shed 1 base, J shed 1 base, and the junction held 2 bases outside the gene matches. The length of the CDR3 is 16 residues. In DNA, the CDR3 is TGTGCCAGCAGCTTAGGACTAGCGGGGTCCCAAGAGACCCAGTACTTC. Protein sequence: CASSLGLAGSQETQYF.

This chain connects TRBV18 to TRBJ1-6; unclear D gene. Between the trimmed V and J ends, which lost 2 bases and 7 bases, there was a span of 6 bases. The CDR3 is made up of 13 amino acids. In germline, CDR1 is KGHSH, CDR2 LQKENI. In DNA, the CDR3 is TGTGCCAGCTCACCAGCGGAGAATTCACCCCTCCACTTT. Translation: CASSPAENSPLHF.

CDR3 sequence reads: CASSRRGSTDTQYF. CDR3 bases: TGTGCCAGCAGCCGTCGGGGGAGTACAGATACGCAGTATTTT. The J gene is TRBJ2-3, the V gene TRBV11-2; weak D call: TRBD2 (6 bases). V was shortened by 5 bases and J by 3 bases, with 12 bases between the two germline ends. The CDR3 sequence is 14 residues long. Germline V CDR1 and CDR2: SGHAT, FQNNGV.

The chain joins TRBV11-3 to TRBJ2-6, with D hard to call. Germline V CDR1 and CDR2: SGHNT, YENEEA. Trimming stripped 5 bases from V and 3 bases from J, with 14 bases between. This CDR3 is 16 amino acids long. The CDR3 nucleotides are TGTGCCAGCAGCCCCAGTGGAGCTCTTGGGGCCAACGTCCTGACTTTC. Its translation: CASSPSGALGANVLTF.

The CDR3 DNA sequence: TGTGCCAGCAGCCGACAGGGGGCTGGGGATGAGCAGTTCTTC. Translating it yields CASSRQGAGDEQFF. The chain is built from TRBV11-1 and TRBJ2-1; 10 nucleotides align to TRBD1. Unmatched junction bases numbered 6, after V lost 5 bases and J lost 8 bases. The CDR3 length is 14 residues. Germline CDR1 reads SGHAT; CDR2 reads FQDESV (reference sequence).

V usage is TRBV5-6 and J usage is TRBJ2-2, with 9 bases lining up with TRBD2. This CDR3 has 16 residues. Germline-derived CDR1 and CDR2 are SGHDT and YYEEEE. The V gene end was trimmed by 4 bases and the J gene end by 4 bases; junction bases not matched to a gene: 8. Here the CDR3 reads CASSLYASGVTGELFF. CDR3 sequence (DNA): TGTGCCAGCAGCCTATATGCTAGCGGGGTCACCGGGGAGCTGTTTTTT.

This rearrangement joins TRBV20-1 to TRBJ1-1; no definite D call. The germline CDR1 and CDR2 sequences are DFQATT and SNEGSKA (reference sequence). CDR3 length: 10 amino acids. V was trimmed by 4 bases and J by 7 bases, leaving 7 bases between them. The CDR3 region has the DNA TGCAGTGCTACGAGACTTGAAGCTTTCTTT. It translates to CSATRLEAFF.

The chain uses TRBV9 and TRBJ2-2, with no clear D. Between the trimmed V and J ends, which lost 4 bases and 6 bases, there was a span of 19 bases. In germline, CDR1 is SGDLS, CDR2 YYNGEE. This CDR3 is built from 16 residues. The DNA for the CDR3 is TGTGCCAGCAGCCCCGTGGCGTGGAGCGCGCCCGGGGAGCTGTTTTTT. It codes for CASSPVAWSAPGELFF.

The chain employs TRBV11-2 and TRBJ1-1; tentative D call: TRBD1 (5 bases). V gave up 5 bases and J gave up 3 bases, with 10 bases separating them. Per germline, CDR1 SGHAT and CDR2 FQNNGV. CDR3 length equals 13 residues. In nucleotides, the CDR3 is TGTGCCAGCAGCCCAGCGGGGGACACTGAAGCTTTCTTT. Protein product: CASSPAGDTEAFF.

The V call is TRBV5-6, the J call TRBJ2-3, with 9 positions matching TRBD2. CDR1 is SGHDT and CDR2 is YYEEEE in the germline V gene. With V trimmed by 0 bases and J by 3 bases, 11 bases remained unmatched. The CDR3 is made up of 18 amino acids. CDR3 protein: CASSLGPGGGGATDTQYF. For the CDR3, the DNA is TGTGCCAGCAGCTTGGGACCAGGTGGCGGGGGGGCGACAGATACGCAGTATTTT.

This chain connects TRBV5-5 to TRBJ2-6; TRBD1 agrees at 7 bases. J lost 5 bases, V lost 6 bases, and 5 bases had no gene match. Per the germline V gene, CDR1 is SGHKS and CDR2 is YYEKEE (reference sequence). The CDR3 runs 14 residues. In DNA, the CDR3 is TGTGCCAGCAACCCGACAGGGCGGGCCAACGTCCTGACTTTC. Translation gives CASNPTGRANVLTF.

V usage is TRBV5-1 and J usage is TRBJ2-1; 10 positions agree with TRBD1. This CDR3 has 15 residues. Unmatched junction bases numbered 8, after V lost 3 bases and J lost 8 bases. Germline V gene lookup returns CDR1 SGHRS and CDR2 YFSETQ. This CDR3 reads CASSSTGTGVDEQFF. CDR3 DNA: TGCGCCAGCAGCTCCACCGGGACAGGGGTGGATGAGCAGTTCTTC.

The gene calls are TRBV9 and TRBJ1-2; 9 nucleotides agree with TRBD1. The germline CDR1 and CDR2 sequences are SGDLS and YYNGEE. J was trimmed by 7 bases and V by 2 bases; bases with no gene match: 6. This CDR3 has 14 residues. CDR3 loop: CASSVGTGFPGYTF. In DNA form, the CDR3 reads TGTGCCAGCAGCGTCGGGACAGGGTTCCCTGGCTACACCTTC. Together with reference TRBV9 and TRBJ1-2, the CDR3 gives the full variable domain: DSGVTQTPKHLITATGQRVTLRCSPRSGDLSVYWYQQSLDQGLQFLIQYYNGEERAKGNILERFSAQQFPDLHSELNLSSLELGDSALYFCASSVGTGFPGYTFGSGTRLTVV.

The chain carries TRBV5-1 and TRBJ2-5; possible D gene TRBD1, 6 bases. The CDR3 spans 14 residues. CDR1 SGHRS and CDR2 YFSETQ come from the germline V gene. The germline V and J ends were trimmed by 3 bases and 2 bases, with 11 bases remaining between them. The CDR3 DNA is TGCGCCAGCAGCTGGGGGCAGGGGCAAGAGACCCAGTACTTC. As protein: CASSWGQGQETQYF.